This T cell receptor beta chain is from a study of T cell responses to AZD1222 COVID-19 vaccine. General study results and limits: The repertoires were collected only after the peak T cell response. The reported proportion of spike-specific TCRs targeting unmutated variant regions was nearly half. Females outnumbered males among donors, who were mostly white British; clonal diversity was possibly underestimated. Seropositivity was recorded at baseline in only 6 or 7 AZD1222 recipients.

Details on this clone: Its specificity is not known.

CDR1 and CDR2 (germline): MGHDK, SYGVNS. The CDR3 sequence is 16 residues long. The V gene end was trimmed by 1 base and the J gene end by 5 bases; junction bases not matched to a gene: 6. Sequencing used immunoSEQ multiplex PCR; TCRdb keeps in-frame clones, though not all of them. The sample consists of some 140,000 clones, around 85% of them appearing once. Material: peripheral blood, obtained on day 0 of MenACWY control vaccination. The chain employs TRBV25-1 and TRBJ2-2, with 8 bases that match TRBD1. This TCR was sampled from an adult in good health. The DNA of the CDR3 is TGTGCCAGCAGTGAATTCCGGACAGGGAAAACCGGGGAGCTGTTTTTT. Its translation: CASSEFRTGKTGELFF.